What follows are 20 T cell receptor beta chains derived from one specimen sequenced in a study of blood T cell repertoires in COVID-19. Produced via immunoSEQ multiplex PCR; TCRdb's table is partial and in-frame only. Found here are under 200,000 clones, 88% of them singletons; the top ten hold under 2%. Sequenced material: peripheral blood. Receptors originate from a man aged 18 to 30 with active or convalescent COVID-19.

The J gene is TRBJ1-5, the V gene TRBV6-2 or TRBV6-3; no clear D gene. Germline CDR1 MNHEY, CDR2 SVGEGT. V was trimmed by 4 bases and J by 2 bases, leaving 12 bases between them. The CDR3 runs 15 residues. Here the CDR3 reads CASSSVSQGNQPQHF. The CDR3 bases are TGTGCCAGCAGTTCCGTGTCCCAGGGCAATCAGCCCCAGCATTTT.

V usage is TRBV6-6 and J usage is TRBJ2-1; 9 bases map to TRBD1. This CDR3 is built from 17 residues. Germline V gene lookup returns CDR1 MNHNY and CDR2 SVGAGI (reference sequence). Trimming removed 5 bases from V and 7 bases from J; junction bases left unmatched: 15. CDR3 DNA: TGTGCCAGCAGTCAGCATCTCGGGACAGGGTTAGGGAATGAGCAGTTCTTC. Its protein is CASSQHLGTGLGNEQFF.

The J gene is TRBJ2-1, the V gene TRBV10-1, with 13 bases matching TRBD2. The CDR3 consists of 16 residues. J was trimmed by 4 bases and V by 6 bases; bases with no gene match: 6. CDR1 and CDR2 (germline): WNHNN, SYGVQD (reference sequence). CDR3 loop: CASSGGLAGDYNEQFF. The CDR3 DNA reads TGCGCCAGCAGCGGCGGACTAGCGGGAGATTACAATGAGCAGTTCTTC.

This clone has a single count. In DNA, the CDR3 is TGTGCCAGCGCGACAGGGCAGAACACTGAAGCTTTCTTT. This sequence encodes CASATGQNTEAFF. V is TRBV18 and J is TRBJ1-1; 7 positions agree with TRBD1. J lost 1 base, V lost 8 bases, and 4 bases had no gene match. Per the germline V gene, CDR1 is KGHSH and CDR2 is LQKENI. The CDR3 consists of 13 residues.

The chain has TRBV27 and TRBJ2-5; TRBD2 agrees at 10 bases. After removal of 6 bases from V and 5 bases from J, the junction contained 9 bases not matched to a gene. The CDR3 consists of 15 residues. The germline V gene encodes CDR1 MNHEY and CDR2 SMNVEV (reference sequence). The CDR3 reads CASRFSGRPGETQYF. The CDR3 DNA reads TGTGCCAGCAGATTTAGCGGGAGGCCGGGGGAGACCCAGTACTTC.

The chain couples TRBV15 to TRBJ2-5, with a possible D match to TRBD1 (5 bases). The CDR3 loop spans 17 amino acids. Per germline, CDR1 LNHNV and CDR2 YYDKDF (reference sequence). V lost 8 bases, J lost 0 bases, and 22 bases lay in between. The CDR3 sequence is CATERQGAAVDQETQYF. CDR3 sequence (DNA): TGTGCCACCGAAAGGCAGGGTGCTGCGGTGGACCAAGAGACCCAGTACTTC.

The CDR3 region has the DNA TGTGCCAGCAGTCTGACAGTCGACTATGGCTACACCTTC. Its translation is CASSLTVDYGYTF. The V call is TRBV12-3 or TRBV12-4, the J call TRBJ1-2, with D possibly TRBD1 on 5 matching bases. This CDR3 region has 13 residues. The germline V and J ends were trimmed by 5 bases and 3 bases, with 10 bases remaining between them.

The chain links TRBV10-2 to TRBJ1-6, with TRBD1 as a possible D gene (5 bases). The CDR3 totals 14 residues. The germline CDR1 and CDR2 sequences are WSHSY and SAAADI. V shed 5 bases and J shed 3 bases, with 8 bases lying between them. In DNA form, the CDR3 reads TGCGCCAGCAGTCAGACAGTCTATAATTCACCCCTCCACTTT. It specifies CASSQTVYNSPLHF.

The gene calls are TRBV13 and TRBJ1-3; perhaps TRBD1 as D (6 bases). The CDR3 is made up of 14 amino acids. The ends were cut back, 4 bases at V and 1 base at J, with 8 bases in the middle. CDR1 and CDR2 (germline): PRHDT, FYEKMQ (reference sequence). The CDR3 loop is CASSWTDSGNTIYF. The DNA for the CDR3 is TGTGCCAGCAGCTGGACAGATTCTGGAAACACCATATATTTT. The full variable domain, with the rest looked up from reference TRBV13 and TRBJ1-3, is AAGVIQSPRHLIKEKRETATLKCYPIPRHDTVYWYQQGPGQDPQFLISFYEKMQSDKGSIPDRFSAQQFSDYHSELNMSSLELGDSALYFCASSWTDSGNTIYFGEGSWLTVV.

A few counts support this clone. V gene TRBV7-3 combines with J gene TRBJ1-1; D is undetermined. The V gene lost 1 base and the J gene lost 1 base, with 7 bases spanning the gap. CDR3 length: 14 amino acids. Germline CDR1 is SGHTA and CDR2 is FQGTGA. CDR3 residues: CASSLIGENTEAFF. The CDR3 DNA sequence: TGTGCCAGCAGCTTAATCGGGGAGAACACTGAAGCTTTCTTT.

This clone came up once. The chain recombines TRBV30 with TRBJ1-4, with D possibly matching TRBD1 (6 bases). Trimming left V 0 bases short and J 5 bases short, with 13 bases between. The CDR3 length is 15 residues. CDR1 and CDR2 (germline): GTSNPN, SVGIG (reference sequence). CDR3 bases: TGTGCCTGGAGTGTTACAGGGTCCGAAAATGAAAAACTGTTTTTT. Translation: CAWSVTGSENEKLFF. The whole variable domain, filled in from reference TRBV30 and TRBJ1-4, reads SQTIHQWPATLVQPVGSPLSLECTVEGTSNPNLYWYRQAAGRGLQLLFYSVGIGQISSEVPQNLSASRPQDRQFILSSKKLLLSDSGFYLCAWSVTGSENEKLFFGSGTQLSVL.

This sequence joins TRBV4-3 and TRBJ2-1, with 7 nucleotides matching TRBD2. The CDR3 consists of 16 residues. With 1 base clipped from V and 7 bases from J, the junction kept 10 bases outside the gene matches. From germline, CDR1 is LGHNA and CDR2 YSLEER. The CDR3 loop is CASSQGAGMGFNEQFF. DNA for the CDR3: TGCGCCAGCAGCCAAGGAGCGGGAATGGGATTTAATGAGCAGTTCTTC.

The J gene is TRBJ2-1, the V gene TRBV2; 10 nucleotides line up with TRBD2. CDR1 and CDR2 (germline): SNHLY, FYNNEI. CDR3 length equals 14 residues. V shed 2 bases and J 7 bases; nucleotides not matched to a gene: 2. CDR3 bases: TGTGCCAGCAGTGAACAACTAGCGGGGAATGAGCAGTTCTTC. As protein: CASSEQLAGNEQFF.

The sample holds a few counts of this clone. This chain links TRBV2 with TRBJ1-1; TRBD1 is a possible D gene (5 bases). This CDR3 is 14 amino acids long. Germline CDR1 SNHLY, CDR2 FYNNEI. V was clipped by 5 bases and J by 0 bases, with 10 bases between them. In nucleotides, the CDR3 is TGTGCCAGCAGTTGGTCAGGGATGAACACTGAAGCTTTCTTT. Translating it yields CASSWSGMNTEAFF. Full variable domain (rest looked up from reference TRBV2 and TRBJ1-1): EPEVTQTPSHQVTQMGQEVILRCVPISNHLYFYWYRQILGQKVEFLVSFYNNEISEKSEIFDDQFSVERPDGSNFTLKIRSTKLEDSAMYFCASSWSGMNTEAFFGQGTRLTVV.

The genes are TRBV21-1 and TRBJ2-2; the D call in the table, TRBD1, was not verified against the DNA. TRBV21-1 is classified as a pseudogene. This CDR3 spans 19 amino acids. The CDR3 loop is CASSKAQTGGLSSTGELFF. CDR3 nucleotide sequence: TGTGCCAGCAGCAAAGCTCAGACAGGGGGCCTGAGTAGCACCGGGGAGCTGTTTTTT.

The chain uses TRBV9 and TRBJ2-7, with TRBD2 identical over 9 bases. Germline V gene sequence: CDR1 SGDLS, CDR2 YYNGEE. The CDR3 totals 17 residues. The J segment lost 7 bases and the V segment lost 4 bases, leaving 18 bases of the junction unmatched. The CDR3 sequence is CASSSTPSSGAPGEQYF. CDR3 nucleotide sequence: TGTGCCAGCAGCTCAACCCCCTCTAGCGGGGCCCCGGGGGAGCAGTACTTC.

This rearrangement joins TRBV7-9 to TRBJ1-1, with no clear D. The CDR3 extends over 12 amino acids. V lost 2 bases and J 8 bases, leaving 9 bases between the germline ends. Germline assignment: CDR1 SEHNR and CDR2 FQNEAQ (reference sequence). CDR3 bases: TGTGCCAGCAGCTTACAGCGTTTAGAAGCTTTCTTT. This sequence encodes CASSLQRLEAFF. The variable domain in full, with the rest retrieved from reference TRBV7-9 and TRBJ1-1, is DTGVSQNPRHKITKRGQNVTFRCDPISEHNRLYWYRQTLGQGPEFLTYFQNEAQLEKSRLLSDRFSAERPKGSFSTLEIQRTEQGDSAMYLCASSLQRLEAFFGQGTRLTVV.

The chain is built from TRBV30 and TRBJ1-4; 8 nucleotides match TRBD1. V shed 5 bases and J 6 bases; nucleotides not matched to a gene: 2. CDR3 length equals 12 residues. From germline, CDR1 is GTSNPN and CDR2 SVGIG (reference sequence). CDR3 coding DNA: TGTGCCTGGGGACAGGGTTATGAAAAACTGTTTTTT. This gives the protein CAWGQGYEKLFF.

The genes are TRBV18 and TRBJ1-1; TRBD1 matches 7 bases. V dropped 2 bases and J dropped 6; count of bases not matched to a gene: 15. This CDR3 is 17 amino acids long. Germline V gene data show CDR1 as KGHSH and CDR2 as LQKENI. The CDR3 nucleotides are TGTGCCAGCTCACCAGAGGGCCAGGCCAGGGGGTCTTCTGAAGCTTTCTTT. Protein sequence: CASSPEGQARGSSEAFF.

This clone was observed once. The CDR3 DNA is TGTGCCAGTAGCGAGGGACAGCATAAGATCTATGGCTACACCTTC. It encodes CASSEGQHKIYGYTF. V and J are TRBV19 and TRBJ1-2, with 7 bases fitting TRBD1. The V segment lost 6 bases and the J segment 4 bases; nucleotides outside the gene matches: 11. Germline CDR1 reads LNHDA; CDR2 reads SQIVND (reference sequence). This CDR3 is built from 15 residues.